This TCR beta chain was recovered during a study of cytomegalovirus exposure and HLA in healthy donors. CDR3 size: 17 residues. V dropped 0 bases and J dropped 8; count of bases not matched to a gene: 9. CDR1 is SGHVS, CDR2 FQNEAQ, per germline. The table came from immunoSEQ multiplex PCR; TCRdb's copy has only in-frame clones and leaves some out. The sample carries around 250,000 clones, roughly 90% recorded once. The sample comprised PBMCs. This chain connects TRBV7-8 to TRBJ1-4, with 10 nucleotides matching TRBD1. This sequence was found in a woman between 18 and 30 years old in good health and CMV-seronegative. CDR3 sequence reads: CASSLAYGTGDREKLFF. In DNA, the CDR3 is TGTGCCAGCAGCTTAGCGTACGGGACAGGGGATAGGGAAAAACTGTTTTTT.